The clone carrying this T cell receptor beta chain was seen only a few times. A junction end diverges from the germline sequence, so it may reflect a read error. The CDR3 end lies 3 residues beyond the end of the read and is filled in from the germline J gene. This specimen includes other DNA sequences encoding the same CDR3. The sample originates from a study of T cell clonality in common variable immunodeficiency. CDR3 length: 15 amino acids. The germline V gene has CDR1 SGHTA and CDR2 FQGNSA. Libraries were prepared by immunoSEQ multiplex PCR; TCRdb keeps only in-frame clonotypes and omits some of them. The sample counts under 35,000 clones, none seen once; the ten largest own 3.8%.

The source material was peripheral blood mononuclear cells. The sequence derives from a person aged 18 to 70 in good health. The chain uses TRBV7-2 and TRBJ2-2; possible D gene TRBD2, 6 bases. The sequenced part of the CDR3 DNA is TGCGCCAGCAGCTTAGGGGCGAGGGGCGGGGAAAAG. Translated: CASSLGARGGEK. From start to end, the CDR3 is CASSLGARGGEKLFF. Combining the CDR3 with reference TRBV7-2 and TRBJ2-2 gives the whole variable domain GAGVSQSPSNKVTEKGKDVELRCDPISGHTALYWYRQSLGQGLEFLIYFQGNSAPDKSGLPSDRFSAERTGGSVSTLTIQRTQQEDSAVYLCASSLGARGGEKLFFGEGSRLTVL.